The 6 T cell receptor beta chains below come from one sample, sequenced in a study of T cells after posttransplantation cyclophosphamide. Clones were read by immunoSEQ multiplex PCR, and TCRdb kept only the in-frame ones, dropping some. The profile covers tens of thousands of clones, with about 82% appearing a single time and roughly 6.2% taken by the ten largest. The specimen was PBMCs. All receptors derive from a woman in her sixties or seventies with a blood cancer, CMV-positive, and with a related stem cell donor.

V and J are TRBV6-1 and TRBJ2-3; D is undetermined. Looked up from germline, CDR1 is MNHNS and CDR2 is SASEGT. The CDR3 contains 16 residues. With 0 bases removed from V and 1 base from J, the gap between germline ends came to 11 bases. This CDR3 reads CASSEAPLSGTDTQYF. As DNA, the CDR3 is TGTGCCAGCAGTGAAGCGCCCCTGTCGGGCACAGATACGCAGTATTTT.

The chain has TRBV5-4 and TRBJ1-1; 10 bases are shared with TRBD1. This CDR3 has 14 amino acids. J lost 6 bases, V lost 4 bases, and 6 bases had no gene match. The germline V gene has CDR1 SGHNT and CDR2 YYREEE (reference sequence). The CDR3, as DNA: TGTGCCAGCAGCATCCGGGACAGGGGCGCTGAAGCTTTCTTT. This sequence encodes CASSIRDRGAEAFF. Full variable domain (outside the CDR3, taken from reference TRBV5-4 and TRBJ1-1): ETGVTQSPTHLIKTRGQQVTLRCSSQSGHNTVSWYQQALGQGPQFIFQYYREEENGRGNFPPRFSGLQFPNYSSELNVNALELDDSALYLCASSIRDRGAEAFFGQGTRLTVV.

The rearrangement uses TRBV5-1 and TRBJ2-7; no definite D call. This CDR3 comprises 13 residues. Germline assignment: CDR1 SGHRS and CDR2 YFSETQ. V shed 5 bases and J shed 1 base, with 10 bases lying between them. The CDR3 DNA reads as TGCGCCAGCAGTTCTGACAATTCCTACGAGCAGTACTTC. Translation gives CASSSDNSYEQYF.

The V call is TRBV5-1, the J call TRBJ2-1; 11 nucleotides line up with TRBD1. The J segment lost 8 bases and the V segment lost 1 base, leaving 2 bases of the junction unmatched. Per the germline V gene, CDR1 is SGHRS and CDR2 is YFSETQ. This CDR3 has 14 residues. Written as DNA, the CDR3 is TGCGCCAGCAGCTTGCGGACAGGGGGCTATGAGCAGTTCTTC. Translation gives CASSLRTGGYEQFF.

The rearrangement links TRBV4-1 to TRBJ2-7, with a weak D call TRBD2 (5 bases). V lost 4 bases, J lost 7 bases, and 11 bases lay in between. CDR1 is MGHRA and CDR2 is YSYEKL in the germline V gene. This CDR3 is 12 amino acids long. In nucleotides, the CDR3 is TGCGCCAGCAGCCGTACCGGGGTAGAGCAGTACTTC. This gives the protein CASSRTGVEQYF.

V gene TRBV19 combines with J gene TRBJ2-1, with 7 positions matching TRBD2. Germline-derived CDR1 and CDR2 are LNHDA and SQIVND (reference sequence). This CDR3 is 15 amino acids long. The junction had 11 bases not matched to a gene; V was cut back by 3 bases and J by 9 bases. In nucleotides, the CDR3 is TGTGCCAGTAGTATTTTCGAGGGAGGGTCGGGTGAGCAGTTCTTC. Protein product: CASSIFEGGSGEQFF.